This is a list of T cell receptor beta chains from one sample in a study of cytomegalovirus exposure and HLA in healthy donors. Repertoires were generated with immunoSEQ multiplex PCR, while TCRdb's copy carries only in-frame clones and drops some. The repertoire holds roughly 130,000 clones, around 78% seen once, with 1.8% in the top ten. The sequenced sample consisted of PBMCs. Receptors originate from a woman aged 40 to 50 in good health and CMV-seronegative. Each CDR3 is given with its conserved first and last residue. A D gene is named only where the DNA matches it firmly. Where a row states a size, it is once, few, many or the class of an expanded clone; other rows omit it.

v_call	d_call	j_call	cdr3_length	clone_size	cdr3_aa	cdr3_nt
TRBV4-2	NA	TRBJ1-4	15	NA	CASSQEEGPNEKLFF	TGTGCCAGCAGCCAAGAGGAGGGCCCTAACGAAAAACTGTTTTTT
TRBV2	NA	TRBJ2-2	16	NA	CASKETGNFNTGELFF	TGTGCCAGCAAGGAGACAGGAAACTTTAACACCGGGGAGCTGTTTTTT
TRBV27	NA	TRBJ1-2	16	NA	CASSPRPTGPNYGYTF	TGTGCCAGCAGTCCCCGACCGACAGGTCCTAACTATGGCTACACCTTC
TRBV21-1	NA	TRBJ2-7	20	NA	CASSKVWQGLGLAGAHEQYF	TGTGCCAGCAGCAAAGTGTGGCAGGGCCTGGGACTAGCGGGAGCGCACGAGCAGTACTTC
TRBV28	TRBD1	TRBJ2-2	14	NA	CASRGQGAVGELFF	TGTGCCAGCAGGGGGCAGGGGGCGGTCGGGGAGCTGTTTTTT
TRBV6-1	NA	TRBJ1-2	14	NA	CASRGTGMSYGYTF	TGTGCCAGCAGGGGAACAGGGATGAGCTATGGCTACACCTTC
TRBV27	TRBD2	TRBJ2-7	15	NA	CASSLTGGLSYEQYF	TGTGCCAGCAGTTTAACGGGAGGGCTCTCCTACGAGCAGTACTTC
TRBV6-6	NA	TRBJ2-4	15	NA	CASRSTALAKNIQYF	TGTGCCAGCAGGAGCACAGCTCTAGCCAAAAACATTCAGTACTTC
TRBV28	NA	TRBJ1-1	13	NA	CASSLPGDGEAFF	TGTGCCAGCAGTTTACCGGGGGATGGTGAAGCTTTCTTT
TRBV6-1	NA	TRBJ1-1	14	NA	CASSEGPLNTEAFF	TGTGCCAGCAGTGAAGGTCCTCTAAACACTGAAGCTTTCTTT
TRBV15	NA	TRBJ2-7	16	few	CATSRDWARTSYEQYF	TGTGCCACCAGCAGAGATTGGGCACGTACTTCCTACGAGCAGTACTTC
TRBV6-1	NA	TRBJ1-5	15	few	CASSEWGREGTPQHF	TGTGCCAGCAGTGAATGGGGCAGGGAGGGTACGCCCCAGCATTTT
TRBV6-5	TRBD1	TRBJ1-5	14	NA	CASSLGQGNQPQHF	TGTGCCAGCAGTTTGGGACAGGGGAATCAGCCCCAGCATTTT
TRBV25-1	TRBD1	TRBJ1-4	13	NA	CASRGQGNEKLFF	TGTGCCAGCAGAGGACAGGGGAATGAAAAACTGTTTTTT
TRBV2	NA	TRBJ1-6	13	NA	CASSPTQNSPLHF	TGTGCCAGCAGTCCAACCCAGAATTCACCCCTCCACTTT
TRBV6-1	TRBD1	TRBJ2-7	14	NA	CASRGQGVFYEQYF	TGTGCCAGCAGAGGACAGGGGGTCTTCTACGAGCAGTACTTC
TRBV7-9	NA	TRBJ2-3	14	once	CASSLGAATDTQYF	TGTGCCAGCAGCTTGGGCGCTGCGACAGATACGCAGTATTTT
TRBV11-3	NA	TRBJ1-6	13	NA	CASSLRGDSPLHF	TGTGCCAGCAGCTTACGGGGGGATTCACCCCTCCACTTT
TRBV7-9	NA	TRBJ2-2	15	NA	CASRTTGLNTGELFF	TGTGCCAGCAGGACCACAGGATTAAACACCGGGGAGCTGTTTTTT
TRBV7-2	TRBD1	TRBJ1-3	16	NA	CASSSYRGSSGNTIYF	TGTGCCAGCAGCTCATACAGGGGAAGCTCTGGAAACACCATATATTTT
TRBV27	TRBD1	TRBJ1-5	20	NA	CASSFQQPGQGRNSNQPQHF	TGTGCCAGCAGTTTCCAACAACCCGGACAGGGGAGGAATAGCAATCAGCCCCAGCATTTT
TRBV10-3	NA	TRBJ2-3	16	few	CAISESMGARTDTQYF	TGTGCCATCAGTGAGTCGATGGGGGCTCGCACAGATACGCAGTATTTT